The 29 T cell receptor beta chains below all came from one sample that was sequenced in a study of PD-L1 blockade in urothelial cancer. TCRdb keeps only in-frame clones here, not all; method: immunoSEQ multiplex PCR. The table has some 84,000 clones, about 90% seen once. Sample: PBMCs, taken around atezolizumab (anti-PD-L1) treatment. Source of these receptors: a woman in her 70s with urothelial cancer.

The chain is built from TRBV19 and TRBJ2-6, with 9 bases matching TRBD2. CDR1 is LNHDA, CDR2 SQIVND, per germline (reference sequence). With V trimmed by 9 bases and J by 0 bases, 3 bases remained unmatched. The CDR3 is made up of 15 amino acids. DNA of the CDR3: TGTGCCAGCCTAGCGGGGTCCTCTGGGGCCAACGTCCTGACTTTC. Its protein is CASLAGSSGANVLTF.

The chain employs TRBV18 and TRBJ2-3; maybe TRBD2 (5 bases). Germline lookup yields CDR1 KGHSH and CDR2 LQKENI. The V end lost 3 bases, the J end lost 0 bases, and 16 bases lay between the germline ends. This CDR3 spans 17 amino acids. CDR3 loop: CASSPTRGSSSTDTQYF. CDR3 nucleotides: TGTGCCAGCTCACCCACCCGAGGGAGCTCTAGCACAGATACGCAGTATTTT.

The CDR3 spells CASSPLDTGSHGYTF. The CDR3 nucleotides read TGTGCCAGCTCACCACTGGACACCGGGTCACATGGCTACACCTTC. The chain is built from TRBV18 and TRBJ1-2, with a possible D match to TRBD1 (5 bases). V lost 1 base and J 6 bases, leaving 15 bases between the germline ends. This CDR3 is built from 15 residues. Per the germline V gene, CDR1 is KGHSH and CDR2 is LQKENI.

The chain uses TRBV29-1 and TRBJ2-7; D gene ambiguous. Germline V gene data show CDR1 as SQVTM and CDR2 as ANQGSEA. The length of the CDR3 is 11 residues. V was shortened by 4 bases and J by 6 bases, with 10 bases between the two germline ends. The CDR3 DNA is TGCAGCGTTGGGAACGACTTCGAGCAGTACTTC. Translation gives CSVGNDFEQYF.

This clone has more than one count but fewer than ten. The chain uses TRBV7-2 and TRBJ1-2; D might be TRBD1 (6 bases). There are 13 residues in the CDR3. Germline V gene data show CDR1 as SGHTA and CDR2 as FQGNSA. V was pared by 4 bases and J by 1 base, with 7 bases between. The CDR3 region is CASSWGHNYGYTF. The DNA of the CDR3 is TGTGCCAGCAGCTGGGGACATAACTATGGCTACACCTTC.

This chain uses TRBV23-1 with TRBJ1-2; maybe TRBD1 (6 bases). TRBV23-1 is designated an ORF whose function remains uncertain. V gave up 2 bases and J gave up 6 bases, with 16 bases separating them. The CDR3 totals 15 residues. The CDR3 is CASSQVPQGTNGYTF. The CDR3 coding sequence is TGCGCCAGCAGTCAAGTGCCACAGGGAACGAATGGCTACACCTTC.

The chain combines TRBV2 with TRBJ1-5; D is possibly TRBD1 (6 bases). The V end was cut by 3 bases, the J end by 6 bases, with 12 bases between. The V gene's germline CDR1 is SNHLY and CDR2 FYNNEI. The CDR3 is 14 residues long. CDR3 DNA: TGTGCCAGCAGTGATGTGGCAGGGGTTCAGCCCCAGCATTTT. Translated: CASSDVAGVQPQHF. The complete variable domain, with remaining parts taken from reference TRBV2 and TRBJ1-5, reads EPEVTQTPSHQVTQMGQEVILRCVPISNHLYFYWYRQILGQKVEFLVSFYNNEISEKSEIFDDQFSVERPDGSNFTLKIRSTKLEDSAMYFCASSDVAGVQPQHFGDGTRLSIL.

This chain links TRBV4-2 with TRBJ2-1; 10 bases fit TRBD2. Germline V gene data show CDR1 as LGHNA and CDR2 as YNFKEQ. The CDR3 spans 17 residues. V lost 4 bases, J lost 1 base, and 7 bases stayed unmatched. The CDR3 sequence is CASSRVLAGVSYNEQFF. In DNA form, the CDR3 reads TGTGCCAGCAGCCGCGTCCTAGCGGGAGTATCCTACAATGAGCAGTTCTTC.

The chain carries TRBV5-1 and TRBJ2-1; 15 nucleotides align to TRBD2. Germline CDR1 reads SGHRS; CDR2 reads YFSETQ. Trimming cost V 4 bases and J 2 bases; bases outside gene matches: 4. The CDR3 consists of 17 residues. CDR3 sequence (DNA): TGCGCCAGCAGCAAGGGACTAGCGGGAGGCGCCTACAATGAGCAGTTCTTC. Protein sequence: CASSKGLAGGAYNEQFF.

This rearrangement joins TRBV10-3 to TRBJ2-3; 9 positions match TRBD2. The CDR3 has 19 amino acids. Germline-derived CDR1 and CDR2 are ENHRY and SYGVKD. Trimming cost V 0 bases and J 2 bases; bases outside gene matches: 12. The CDR3 protein is CAISESTRYLAGITDTQYF. In DNA, the CDR3 is TGTGCCATCAGTGAGTCGACTCGTTACCTAGCGGGAATCACAGATACGCAGTATTTT.

This clone was seen only once. The chain links TRBV5-4 to TRBJ1-1, with 9 bases that match TRBD1. CDR1 and CDR2 from the germline V gene are SGHNT and YYREEE (reference sequence). The junction had 2 bases not matched to a gene; V was cut back by 3 bases and J by 8 bases. The CDR3 is made up of 12 amino acids. As DNA, the CDR3 is TGTGCCAGCAGCTACGGACAGGGGGAAGCTTTCTTT. Translating it yields CASSYGQGEAFF.

The V call is TRBV6-5, the J call TRBJ2-1; TRBD2 is a possible D gene (5 bases). Germline V lookup: CDR1 MNHEY, CDR2 SVGAGI. The CDR3 spans 16 residues. The ends were cut back, 3 bases at V and 1 base at J, with 13 bases in the middle. The CDR3, as DNA: TGTGCCAGCAGTTATTGGGGAGCTGGATCCTACAATGAGCAGTTCTTC. Translating it yields CASSYWGAGSYNEQFF.

The chain links TRBV11-3 to TRBJ2-1; 9 bases line up with TRBD1. The CDR3 sequence is 16 residues long. Germline V gene lookup returns CDR1 SGHNT and CDR2 YENEEA. The ends lost 0 bases at V and 8 bases at J; junction bases unmatched: 8. Here the CDR3 reads CASSLDGTGPRYEQFF. In DNA form, the CDR3 reads TGTGCCAGCAGCTTAGACGGGACAGGGCCACGCTATGAGCAGTTCTTC.

The J gene is TRBJ2-1, the V gene TRBV7-7; D is perhaps TRBD1 (7 bases). Germline V CDR1 and CDR2: SSHAT, FNYEAQ (reference sequence). This CDR3 region has 14 residues. Trimming stripped 5 bases from V and 10 bases from J, with 18 bases between. CDR3 in DNA: TGTGCCAGCAGCCCAGGGGGGTCCTCGTGGGAGCAGTTCTTC. Translated: CASSPGGSSWEQFF.

This chain connects TRBV7-2 to TRBJ1-5, with no clear D. Germline CDR1 and CDR2: SGHTA and FQGNSA. The V and J ends lost 2 bases and 4 bases respectively, with 12 bases between them. The CDR3 spans 15 residues. CDR3 DNA: TGTGCCAGCAGCTTATGGGCGACCCAAAATCAGCCCCAGCATTTT. Amino acid sequence: CASSLWATQNQPQHF.

The V call is TRBV11-2, the J call TRBJ1-4; D is uncertain. The CDR3 is 14 residues long. CDR1 is SGHAT and CDR2 is FQNNGV in the germline V gene. Trimming took 5 bases from V and 8 from J, leaving 15 bases between them. The DNA for the CDR3 is TGTGCCAGCAGCGTAAGCCACTTCGGGGAAAAACTGTTTTTT. It translates to CASSVSHFGEKLFF.

The chain has TRBV4-1 and TRBJ2-2; 8 positions agree with TRBD1. CDR3 length: 20 residues. The V gene end was trimmed by 0 bases and the J gene end by 0 bases; junction bases not matched to a gene: 12. In germline, CDR1 is MGHRA, CDR2 YSYEKL. CDR3: CASSQDHLTGGVANTGELFF. CDR3 bases: TGCGCCAGCAGCCAAGATCACTTAACAGGGGGTGTCGCGAACACCGGGGAGCTGTTTTTT.

J is TRBJ2-7 and V is TRBV9; D unclear. The CDR3 spans 14 residues. Looked up from germline, CDR1 is SGDLS and CDR2 is YYNGEE. V lost 0 bases and J 4 bases, leaving 11 bases between the germline ends. CDR3 sequence: CASSVGEVPYEQYF. The CDR3 DNA is TGTGCCAGCAGCGTAGGCGAAGTCCCTTACGAGCAGTACTTC.

The gene calls are TRBV18 and TRBJ2-1, with 9 bases identical to TRBD1. Trimming at V came to 6 bases and at J to 8 bases, leaving 11 bases not matched to a gene. The CDR3 length is 15 residues. Germline-derived CDR1 and CDR2 are KGHSH and LQKENI. CDR3 DNA sequence: TGTGCCAGCTCGCCCACAGGGGGCCGAAGCGATGAGCAGTTCTTC. Protein product: CASSPTGGRSDEQFF.

This chain joins TRBV4-3 and TRBJ2-7; TRBD2 matches 11 bases. Germline V lookup: CDR1 LGHNA, CDR2 YSLEER. The CDR3 runs 17 residues. J was trimmed by 0 bases and V by 0 bases; bases with no gene match: 4. CDR3 DNA sequence: TGCGCCAGCAGCCAAGAGGGAGGACTAGCGGGCTCCTACGAGCAGTACTTC. Its translation is CASSQEGGLAGSYEQYF.

The chain joins TRBV11-3 to TRBJ2-3, with 10 positions matching TRBD1. Trimming removed 5 bases from V and 2 bases from J; junction bases left unmatched: 7. Germline V gene data show CDR1 as SGHNT and CDR2 as YENEEA. The CDR3 has 16 residues. The CDR3 DNA reads as TGTGCCAGCAGCCCGCGGACAGGGGGTTTCACAGATACGCAGTATTTT. It is translated as CASSPRTGGFTDTQYF.

CDR3 coding DNA: TGTGCCTGGAGCTCAGGGGGTGGCTACACCTTC. This encodes CAWSSGGGYTF. V gene TRBV30 combines with J gene TRBJ1-2, with 7 bases lining up with TRBD1. V gave up 3 bases and J gave up 7 bases; unmatched junction bases: 2. Germline CDR1 and CDR2: GTSNPN and SVGIG (reference sequence). The CDR3 totals 11 residues.

This chain links TRBV5-1 with TRBJ2-7; D is possibly TRBD1 or TRBD2 (9 bases each). This CDR3 region has 18 residues. Looked up from germline, CDR1 is SGHRS and CDR2 is YFSETQ. V lost 4 bases and J lost 2, with 25 bases in between. The CDR3 loop reads CASSLSGQGSSGTYEQYF. CDR3 DNA sequence: TGCGCCAGCAGCCTATCGGGACAGGGCTCTAGCGGGACCTACGAGCAGTACTTC.

The V and J genes are TRBV27 and TRBJ1-5; 7 bases match TRBD1. The CDR3 loop spans 15 amino acids. V was pared by 3 bases and J by 4 bases, with 6 bases of the junction left unmatched. Germline CDR1 is MNHEY and CDR2 is SMNVEV (reference sequence). DNA of the CDR3: TGTGCCAGCAGTTTCACAGGGGTGAGGAATCAGCCCCAGCATTTT. It encodes CASSFTGVRNQPQHF.

This clone was detected once. The rearrangement joins TRBV5-6 to TRBJ2-7; D remains unclear. Trimming stripped 0 bases from V and 1 base from J, with 8 bases between. This CDR3 is built from 14 residues. Germline V lookup: CDR1 SGHDT, CDR2 YYEEEE. The CDR3 DNA reads TGTGCCAGCAGCTTGGCTCCAGTTTCCTACGAGCAGTACTTC. Encoded protein: CASSLAPVSYEQYF.

V and J are TRBV4-2 and TRBJ1-2; TRBD1 aligns across 12 bases. The CDR3 loop spans 18 amino acids. Germline V gene data show CDR1 as LGHNA and CDR2 as YNFKEQ. V trimming: 2 bases; J trimming: 8 bases; junction bases outside the gene matches: 15. The CDR3 spells CASSQHPGQGAPGGGYTF. The CDR3 DNA is TGTGCCAGCAGCCAACACCCGGGACAGGGGGCGCCGGGGGGCGGCTACACCTTC.

This rearrangement joins TRBV7-6 to TRBJ2-7, with 11 bases identical to TRBD2. CDR3 length: 18 residues. CDR1 is SGHVS, CDR2 FNYEAQ, per germline. V was pared by 5 bases and J by 6 bases, with 18 bases of the junction left unmatched. CDR3 in amino acids: CASSPGRYSGGGRGEQYF. DNA for the CDR3: TGTGCCAGCAGCCCCGGACGGTATAGCGGGGGGGGCCGGGGCGAGCAGTACTTC.

The sample holds one count of this clone. The rearrangement uses TRBV10-1 and TRBJ2-7; a possible D gene is TRBD2 (6 bases). With 3 bases removed from V and 5 bases from J, the gap between germline ends came to 14 bases. Germline V CDR1 and CDR2: WNHNN, SYGVQD (reference sequence). This CDR3 is 14 amino acids long. CDR3 nucleotide sequence: TGCGCCAGCAGTGATGGGGGGACGGAAAACGAGCAGTACTTC. Translation gives CASSDGGTENEQYF.

The rearrangement joins TRBV30 to TRBJ1-2; the D gene is possibly TRBD1 (6 bases). The V and J ends lost 2 bases and 6 bases respectively, with 16 bases between them. Looked up from germline, CDR1 is GTSNPN and CDR2 is SVGIG (reference sequence). This CDR3 has 14 amino acids. The CDR3 loop reads CAWSWDTATHGYTF. The CDR3, as DNA: TGTGCCTGGAGTTGGGACACGGCGACCCATGGCTACACCTTC.